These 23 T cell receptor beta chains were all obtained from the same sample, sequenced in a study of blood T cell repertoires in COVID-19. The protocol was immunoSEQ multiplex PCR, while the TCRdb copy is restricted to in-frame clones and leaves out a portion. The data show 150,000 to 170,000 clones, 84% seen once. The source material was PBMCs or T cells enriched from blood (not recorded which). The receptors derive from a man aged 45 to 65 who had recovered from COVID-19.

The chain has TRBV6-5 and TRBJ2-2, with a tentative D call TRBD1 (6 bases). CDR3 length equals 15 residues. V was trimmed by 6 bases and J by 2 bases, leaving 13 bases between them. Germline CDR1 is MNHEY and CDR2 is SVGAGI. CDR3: CASSLSQGNTGELFF. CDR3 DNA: TGTGCCAGCAGCCTCTCACAGGGAAACACCGGGGAGCTGTTTTTT.

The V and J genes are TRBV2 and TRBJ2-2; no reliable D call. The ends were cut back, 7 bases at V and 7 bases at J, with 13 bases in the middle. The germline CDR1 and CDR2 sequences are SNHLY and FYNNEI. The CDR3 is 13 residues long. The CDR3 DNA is TGTGCCAGCACCTCAGTGGCTCGCGGGGAGCTGTTTTTT. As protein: CASTSVARGELFF.

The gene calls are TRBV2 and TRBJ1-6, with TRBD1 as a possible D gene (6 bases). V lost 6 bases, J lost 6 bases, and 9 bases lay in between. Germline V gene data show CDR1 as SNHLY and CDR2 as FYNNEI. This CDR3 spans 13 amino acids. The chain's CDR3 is CASRGGGNSPLHF. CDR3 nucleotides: TGTGCCAGCAGGGGAGGGGGTAATTCACCCCTCCACTTT.

The CDR3 nucleotides are TGCAGCGTTGAAGATGGGGGGGTGAACTATGGCTACACCTTC. Amino acids: CSVEDGGVNYGYTF. The genes are TRBV29-1 and TRBJ1-2; a possible D gene is TRBD1 (5 bases). V was clipped by 0 bases and J by 2 bases, with 10 bases between them. Per germline, CDR1 SQVTM and CDR2 ANQGSEA. The CDR3 contains 14 residues.

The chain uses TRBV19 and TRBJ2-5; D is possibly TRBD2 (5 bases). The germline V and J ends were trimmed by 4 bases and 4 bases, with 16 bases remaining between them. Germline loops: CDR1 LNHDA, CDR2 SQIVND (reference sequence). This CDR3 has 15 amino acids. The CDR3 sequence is CASSKGAVLSETQYF. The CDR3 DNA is TGTGCCAGTAGTAAGGGAGCAGTACTCTCAGAGACCCAGTACTTC.

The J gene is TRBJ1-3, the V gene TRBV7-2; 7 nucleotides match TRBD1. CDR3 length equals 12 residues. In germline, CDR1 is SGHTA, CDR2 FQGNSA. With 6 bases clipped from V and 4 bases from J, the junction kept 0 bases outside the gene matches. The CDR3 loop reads CASRGGGNTIYF. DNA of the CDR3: TGTGCCAGCAGAGGGGGCGGAAACACCATATATTTT.

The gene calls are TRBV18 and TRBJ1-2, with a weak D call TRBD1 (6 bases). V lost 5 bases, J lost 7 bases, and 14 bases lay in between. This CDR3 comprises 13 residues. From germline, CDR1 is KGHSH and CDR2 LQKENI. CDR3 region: CASSYDRWGGYTF. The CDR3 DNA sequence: TGTGCCAGCTCATACGACAGGTGGGGTGGCTACACCTTC.

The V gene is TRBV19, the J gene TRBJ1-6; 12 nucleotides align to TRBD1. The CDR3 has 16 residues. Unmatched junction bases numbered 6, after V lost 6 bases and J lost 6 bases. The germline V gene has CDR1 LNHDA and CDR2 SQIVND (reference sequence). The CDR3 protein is CASRGTGGMGNSPLHF. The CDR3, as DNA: TGTGCCAGTAGGGGGACAGGGGGCATGGGTAATTCACCCCTCCACTTT. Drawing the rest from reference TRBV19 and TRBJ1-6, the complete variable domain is DGGITQSPKYLFRKEGQNVTLSCEQNLNHDAMYWYRQDPGQGLRLIYYSQIVNDFQKGDIAEGYSVSREKKESFPLTVTSAQKNPTAFYLCASRGTGGMGNSPLHFGNGTRLTVT.

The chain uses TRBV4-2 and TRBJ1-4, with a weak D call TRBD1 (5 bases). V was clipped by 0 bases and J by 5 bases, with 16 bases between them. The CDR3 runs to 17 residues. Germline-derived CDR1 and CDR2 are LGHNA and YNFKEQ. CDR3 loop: CASSQDGAQGLNEKLFF. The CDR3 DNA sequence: TGTGCCAGCAGCCAAGATGGGGCCCAGGGTCTCAATGAAAAACTGTTTTTT.

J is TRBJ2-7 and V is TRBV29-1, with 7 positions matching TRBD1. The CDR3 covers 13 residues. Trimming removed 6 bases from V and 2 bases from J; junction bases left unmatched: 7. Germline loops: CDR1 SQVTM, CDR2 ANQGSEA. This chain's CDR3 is CSVNRGNPYEQYF. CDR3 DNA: TGCAGCGTCAACAGGGGCAATCCCTACGAGCAGTACTTC.

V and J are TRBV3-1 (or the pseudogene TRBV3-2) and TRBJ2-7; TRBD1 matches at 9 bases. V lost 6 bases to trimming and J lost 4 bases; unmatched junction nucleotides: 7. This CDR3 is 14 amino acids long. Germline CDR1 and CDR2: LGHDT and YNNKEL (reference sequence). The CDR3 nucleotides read TGTGCCAGCAGGGCCGGGACAGGGTTTTACGAGCAGTACTTC. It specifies CASRAGTGFYEQYF.

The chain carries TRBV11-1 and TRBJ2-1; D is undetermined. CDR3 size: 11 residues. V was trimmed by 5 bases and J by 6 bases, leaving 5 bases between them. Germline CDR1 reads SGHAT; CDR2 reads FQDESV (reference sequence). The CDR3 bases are TGTGCCAGCAGCGCAGTCAATGAGCAGTTCTTC. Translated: CASSAVNEQFF. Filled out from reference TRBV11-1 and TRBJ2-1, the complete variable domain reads EAEVAQSPRYKITEKSQAVAFWCDPISGHATLYWYRQILGQGPELLVQFQDESVVDDSQLPKDRFSAERLKGVDSTLKIQPAELGDSAMYLCASSAVNEQFFGPGTRLTVL.

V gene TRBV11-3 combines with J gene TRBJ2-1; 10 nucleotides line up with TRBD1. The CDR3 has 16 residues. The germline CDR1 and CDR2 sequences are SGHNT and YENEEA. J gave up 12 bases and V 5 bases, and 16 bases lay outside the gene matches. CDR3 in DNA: TGTGCCAGCAGCCGACAGGGGGCGATGGGTCCCGAGGGGCAGTTCTTC. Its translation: CASSRQGAMGPEGQFF. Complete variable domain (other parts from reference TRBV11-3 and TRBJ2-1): EAGVVQSPRYKIIEKKQPVAFWCNPISGHNTLYWYLQNLGQGPELLIRYENEEAVDDSQLPKDRFSAERLKGVDSTLKIQPAELGDSAVYLCASSRQGAMGPEGQFFGPGTRLTVL.

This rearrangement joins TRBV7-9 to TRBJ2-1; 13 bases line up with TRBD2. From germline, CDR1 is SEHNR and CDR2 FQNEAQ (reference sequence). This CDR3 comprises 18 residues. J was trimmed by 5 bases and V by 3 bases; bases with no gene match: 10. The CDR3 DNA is TGTGCCAGCAGCTTCAGTCTCTGGACTAGCGGGGGAAACAATGAGCAGTTCTTC. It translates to CASSFSLWTSGGNNEQFF.

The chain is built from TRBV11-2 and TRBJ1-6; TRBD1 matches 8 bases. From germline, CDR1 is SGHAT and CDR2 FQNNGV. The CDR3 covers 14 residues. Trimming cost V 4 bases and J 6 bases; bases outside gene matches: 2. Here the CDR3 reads CASSSTGGNSPLHF. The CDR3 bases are TGTGCCAGCAGCTCAACAGGGGGTAATTCACCCCTCCACTTT.

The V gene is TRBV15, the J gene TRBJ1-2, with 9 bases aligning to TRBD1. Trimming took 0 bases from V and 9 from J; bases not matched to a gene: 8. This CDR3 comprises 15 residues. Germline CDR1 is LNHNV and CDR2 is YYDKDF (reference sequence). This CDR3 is CATSRDLGTGYRYTF. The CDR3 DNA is TGTGCCACCAGCAGAGATCTGGGGACAGGGTATCGCTACACCTTC.

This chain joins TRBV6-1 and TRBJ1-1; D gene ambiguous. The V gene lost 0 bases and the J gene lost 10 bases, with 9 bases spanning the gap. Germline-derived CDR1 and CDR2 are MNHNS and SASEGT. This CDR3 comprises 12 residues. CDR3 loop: CASSEAGSVAFF. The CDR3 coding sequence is TGTGCCAGCAGTGAAGCCGGGTCTGTAGCTTTCTTT.

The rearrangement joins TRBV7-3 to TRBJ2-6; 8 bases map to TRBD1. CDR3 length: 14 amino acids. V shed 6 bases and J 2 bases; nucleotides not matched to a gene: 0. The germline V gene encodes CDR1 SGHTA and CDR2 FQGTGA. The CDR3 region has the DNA TGTGCCAGCAGGACAGGGGCTGGGGCCAACGTCCTGACTTTC. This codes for CASRTGAGANVLTF.

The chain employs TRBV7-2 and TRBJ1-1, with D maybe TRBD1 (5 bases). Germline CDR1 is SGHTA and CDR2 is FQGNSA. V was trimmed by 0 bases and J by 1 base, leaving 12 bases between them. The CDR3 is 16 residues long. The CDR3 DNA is TGTGCCAGCAGCTTAGCGCGGGGACGGACGAACACTGAAGCTTTCTTT. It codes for CASSLARGRTNTEAFF.

The CDR3 DNA reads TGCGCCAGCAGCCTCCGACCCTCTAGCGGGGGGGCGAGCTACGAGCAGTACTTC. As protein: CASSLRPSSGGASYEQYF. The chain links TRBV4-1 to TRBJ2-7, with 12 positions matching TRBD2. J was trimmed by 3 bases and V by 4 bases; bases with no gene match: 13. Germline V gene data show CDR1 as MGHRA and CDR2 as YSYEKL. There are 18 residues in the CDR3.

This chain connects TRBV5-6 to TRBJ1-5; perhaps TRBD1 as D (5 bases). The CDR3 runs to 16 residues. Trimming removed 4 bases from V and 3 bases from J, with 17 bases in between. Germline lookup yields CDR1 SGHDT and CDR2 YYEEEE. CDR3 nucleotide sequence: TGTGCCAGCAGCAAGCAAGGTGGGGCCTACAATCAGCCCCAGCATTTT. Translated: CASSKQGGAYNQPQHF. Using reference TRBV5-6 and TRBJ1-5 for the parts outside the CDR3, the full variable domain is DAGVTQSPTHLIKTRGQQVTLRCSPKSGHDTVSWYQQALGQGPQFIFQYYEEEERQRGNFPDRFSGHQFPNYSSELNVNALLLGDSALYLCASSKQGGAYNQPQHFGDGTRLSIL.

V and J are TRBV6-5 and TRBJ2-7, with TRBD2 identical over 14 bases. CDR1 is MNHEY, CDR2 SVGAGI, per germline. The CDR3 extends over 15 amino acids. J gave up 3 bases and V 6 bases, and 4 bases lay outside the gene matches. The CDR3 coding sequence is TGTGCCAGCAGATCGGGACTAGCGGGGGTCTACGAGCAGTACTTC. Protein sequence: CASRSGLAGVYEQYF.

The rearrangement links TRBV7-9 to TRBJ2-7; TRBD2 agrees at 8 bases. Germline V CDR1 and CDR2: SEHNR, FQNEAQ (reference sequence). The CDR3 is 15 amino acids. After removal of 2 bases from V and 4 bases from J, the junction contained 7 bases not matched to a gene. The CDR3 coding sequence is TGTGCCAGCAGCTTATATAGTAGCGGGGAGTACGAGCAGTACTTC. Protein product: CASSLYSSGEYEQYF. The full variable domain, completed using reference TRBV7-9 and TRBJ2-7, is DTGVSQNPRHKITKRGQNVTFRCDPISEHNRLYWYRQTLGQGPEFLTYFQNEAQLEKSRLLSDRFSAERPKGSFSTLEIQRTEQGDSAMYLCASSLYSSGEYEQYFGPGTRLTVT.